Presented here are 5 T cell receptor beta chains from one specimen sequenced in a study of cytomegalovirus exposure and HLA in healthy donors. The PCR employed 60 Vbeta primers together with 13 Jbeta primers. Clones were sequenced by immunoSEQ multiplex PCR, and TCRdb holds only the in-frame ones, with some missing. Of roughly 300,000 clones listed, 75% to 90% are singletons. Sequencing was carried out using PBMCs. The receptors were sampled from a man aged 35 to 55 in good health and CMV-seropositive.

This chain joins TRBV29-1 and TRBJ2-5; 11 positions match TRBD2. Germline CDR1 reads SQVTM; CDR2 reads ANQGSEA. Trimming cost V 7 bases and J 4 bases; bases outside gene matches: 2. This CDR3 has 12 residues. The CDR3 region has the DNA TGCAGCGCTGGACTAGCGGGAGAGACCCAGTACTTC. This encodes CSAGLAGETQYF.

In DNA, the CDR3 is TGCGCCAGCAGCCAAGGACTAGCGGGAGGGCATGAGCAGTTCTTC. Its protein is CASSQGLAGGHEQFF. The chain links TRBV4-1 to TRBJ2-1; 14 bases are a match to TRBD2. Trimming cost V 1 base and J 8 bases; bases outside gene matches: 1. The CDR3 contains 15 residues. Per germline, CDR1 MGHRA and CDR2 YSYEKL.

The count of this clone is one. The chain is built from TRBV4-1 and TRBJ2-7, with a possible D match to TRBD2 (6 bases). Deletions cut 4 bases from V and 9 bases from J, with 16 bases between. Germline CDR1 is MGHRA and CDR2 is YSYEKL. The CDR3 spans 13 residues. The CDR3, as DNA: TGCGCCAGCAGCCCTCTTTCGGCGGAGGGGCAGTACTTC. The encoded protein is CASSPLSAEGQYF.

The rearrangement joins TRBV30 to TRBJ2-2, with D maybe TRBD2 (5 bases). Trimming took off 3 bases at V and 2 bases at J, with 16 bases between the two ends. CDR3 size: 16 residues. CDR1 and CDR2 (germline): GTSNPN, SVGIG (reference sequence). For the CDR3, the DNA is TGTGCCTGGAGATCAAGTGGAAGCGGAAACACCGGGGAGCTGTTTTTT. Protein sequence: CAWRSSGSGNTGELFF.

This clone was seen a few times. The chain joins TRBV7-9 to TRBJ1-3, with D unresolved. The germline V gene encodes CDR1 SEHNR and CDR2 FQNEAQ (reference sequence). Between the trimmed V and J ends, which lost 7 bases and 0 bases, there was a span of 10 bases. The CDR3 is 14 amino acids. The CDR3 DNA reads TGTGCCAGCACCCCGCTAAGCTCTGGAAACACCATATATTTT. It translates to CASTPLSSGNTIYF.